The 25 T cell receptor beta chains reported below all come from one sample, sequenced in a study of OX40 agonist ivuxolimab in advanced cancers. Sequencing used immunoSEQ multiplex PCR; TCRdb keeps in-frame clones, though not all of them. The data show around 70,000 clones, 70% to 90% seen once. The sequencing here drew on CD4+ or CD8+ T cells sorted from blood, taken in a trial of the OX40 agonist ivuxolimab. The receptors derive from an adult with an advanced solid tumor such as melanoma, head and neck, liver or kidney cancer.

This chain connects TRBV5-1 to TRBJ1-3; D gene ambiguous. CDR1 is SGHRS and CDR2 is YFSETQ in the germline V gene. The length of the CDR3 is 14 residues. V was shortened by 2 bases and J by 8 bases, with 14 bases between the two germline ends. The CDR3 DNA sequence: TGCGCCAGCAGCTTCGGGAATTCCGCGGACACCATATATTTT. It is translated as CASSFGNSADTIYF.

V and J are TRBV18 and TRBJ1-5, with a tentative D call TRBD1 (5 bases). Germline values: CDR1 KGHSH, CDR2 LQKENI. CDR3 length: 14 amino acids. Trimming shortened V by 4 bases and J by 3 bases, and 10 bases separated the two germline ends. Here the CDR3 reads CASSRQGDNQPQHF. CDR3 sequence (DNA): TGTGCCAGCTCACGGCAGGGAGACAATCAGCCCCAGCATTTT.

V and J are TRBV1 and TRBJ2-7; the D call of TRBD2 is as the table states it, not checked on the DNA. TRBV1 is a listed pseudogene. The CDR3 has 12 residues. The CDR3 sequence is CTSSQDEYEQYF. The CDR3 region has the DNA TGCACCAGCAGCCAAGATGAGTACGAGCAGTACTTC.

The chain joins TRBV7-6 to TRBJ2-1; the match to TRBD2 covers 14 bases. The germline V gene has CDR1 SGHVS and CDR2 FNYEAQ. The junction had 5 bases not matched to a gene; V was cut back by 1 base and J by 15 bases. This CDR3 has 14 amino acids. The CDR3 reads CASSLGGLAGGMFF. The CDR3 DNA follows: TGTGCCAGCAGCTTAGGAGGACTAGCGGGAGGTATGTTCTTC.

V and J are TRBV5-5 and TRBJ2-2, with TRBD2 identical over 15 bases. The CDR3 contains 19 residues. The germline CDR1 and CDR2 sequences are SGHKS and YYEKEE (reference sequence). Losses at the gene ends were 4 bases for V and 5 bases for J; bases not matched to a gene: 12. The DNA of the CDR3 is TGTGCCAGCAGCCCCTGGACTAGCGGGAGGGCCGGTCGGACCGGGGAGCTGTTTTTT. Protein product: CASSPWTSGRAGRTGELFF. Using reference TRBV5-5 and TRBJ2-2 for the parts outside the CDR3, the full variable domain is DAGVTQSPTHLIKTRGQQVTLRCSPISGHKSVSWYQQVLGQGPQFIFQYYEKEERGRGNFPDRFSARQFPNYSSELNVNALLLGDSALYLCASSPWTSGRAGRTGELFFGEGSRLTVL.

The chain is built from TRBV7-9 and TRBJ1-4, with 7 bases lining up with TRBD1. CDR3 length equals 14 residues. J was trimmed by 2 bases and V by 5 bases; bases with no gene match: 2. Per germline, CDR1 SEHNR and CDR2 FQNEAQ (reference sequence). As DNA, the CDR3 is TGTGCCAGCAGCACAGGGGCCACTAATGAAAAACTGTTTTTT. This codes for CASSTGATNEKLFF.

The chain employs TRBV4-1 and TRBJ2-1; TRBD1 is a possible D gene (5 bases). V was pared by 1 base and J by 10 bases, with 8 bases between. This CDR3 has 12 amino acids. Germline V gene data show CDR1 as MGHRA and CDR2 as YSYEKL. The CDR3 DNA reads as TGCGCCAGCAGCCAAGCGTACAGGGAGCAGTTCTTC. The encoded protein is CASSQAYREQFF.

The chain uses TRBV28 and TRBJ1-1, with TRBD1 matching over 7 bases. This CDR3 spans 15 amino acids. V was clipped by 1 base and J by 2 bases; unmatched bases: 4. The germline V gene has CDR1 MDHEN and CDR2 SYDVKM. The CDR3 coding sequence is TGTGCCAGCAGTTTATATAGGGGGCTTAACACTGAAGCTTTCTTT. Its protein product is CASSLYRGLNTEAFF.

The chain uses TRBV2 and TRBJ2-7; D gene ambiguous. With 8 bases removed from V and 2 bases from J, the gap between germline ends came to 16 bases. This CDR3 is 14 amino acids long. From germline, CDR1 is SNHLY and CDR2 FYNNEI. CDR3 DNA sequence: TGTGCCAGCCGCGAGACACAGACCACCTACGAGCAGTACTTC. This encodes CASRETQTTYEQYF.

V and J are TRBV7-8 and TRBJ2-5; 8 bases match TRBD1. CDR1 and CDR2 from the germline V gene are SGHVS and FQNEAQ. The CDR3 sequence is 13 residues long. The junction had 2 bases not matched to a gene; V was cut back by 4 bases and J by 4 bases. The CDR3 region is CASSSGGGETQYF. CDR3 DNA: TGTGCCAGCAGCTCAGGGGGCGGAGAGACCCAGTACTTC.

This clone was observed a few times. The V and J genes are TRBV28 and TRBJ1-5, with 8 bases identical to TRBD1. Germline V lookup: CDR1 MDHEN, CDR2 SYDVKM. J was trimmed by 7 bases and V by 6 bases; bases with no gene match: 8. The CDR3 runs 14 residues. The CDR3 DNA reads TGTGCCAGCAGGGCAGGGGGCGCCGAGCAGCCCCAGCATTTT. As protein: CASRAGGAEQPQHF.

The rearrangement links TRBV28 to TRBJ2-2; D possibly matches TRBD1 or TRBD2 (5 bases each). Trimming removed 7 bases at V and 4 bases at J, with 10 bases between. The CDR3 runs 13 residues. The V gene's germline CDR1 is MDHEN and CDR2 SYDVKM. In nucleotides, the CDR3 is TGTGCCAGCAAGGGGAGTATCACCGGGGAGCTGTTTTTT. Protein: CASKGSITGELFF.

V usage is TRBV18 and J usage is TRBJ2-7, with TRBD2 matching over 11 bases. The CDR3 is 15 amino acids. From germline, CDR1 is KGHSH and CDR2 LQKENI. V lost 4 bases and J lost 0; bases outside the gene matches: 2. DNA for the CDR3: TGTGCCAGCTCACTTACTAGCGGGGGCTCCTACGAGCAGTACTTC. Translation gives CASSLTSGGSYEQYF.

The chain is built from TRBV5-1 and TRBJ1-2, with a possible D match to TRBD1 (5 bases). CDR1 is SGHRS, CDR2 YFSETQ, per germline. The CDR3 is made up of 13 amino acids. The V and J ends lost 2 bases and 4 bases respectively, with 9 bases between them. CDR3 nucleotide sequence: TGCGCCAGCAGCTTTGACAGTTCCTATGGCTACACCTTC. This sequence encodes CASSFDSSYGYTF.

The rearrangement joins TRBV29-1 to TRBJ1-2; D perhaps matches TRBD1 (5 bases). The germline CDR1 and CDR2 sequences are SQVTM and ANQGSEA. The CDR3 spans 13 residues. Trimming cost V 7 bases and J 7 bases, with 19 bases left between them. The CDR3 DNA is TGCAGCGCCCCCGGGACGCCCTCGAGTGGCTACACCTTC. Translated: CSAPGTPSSGYTF.

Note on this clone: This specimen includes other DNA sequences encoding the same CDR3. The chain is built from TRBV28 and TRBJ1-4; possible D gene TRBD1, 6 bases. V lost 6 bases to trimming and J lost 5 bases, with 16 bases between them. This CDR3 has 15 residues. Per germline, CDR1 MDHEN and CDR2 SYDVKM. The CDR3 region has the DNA TGTGCCAGCAGCAAAGCTTGGGGGCTAAATGAAAAACTGTTTTTT. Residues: CASSKAWGLNEKLFF.

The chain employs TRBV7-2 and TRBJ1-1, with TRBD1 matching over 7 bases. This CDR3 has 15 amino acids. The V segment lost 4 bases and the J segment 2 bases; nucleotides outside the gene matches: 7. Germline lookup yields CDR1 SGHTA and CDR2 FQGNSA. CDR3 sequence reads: CASSSDDRANTEAFF. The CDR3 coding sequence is TGTGCCAGCAGCTCCGACGACAGGGCTAACACTGAAGCTTTCTTT.

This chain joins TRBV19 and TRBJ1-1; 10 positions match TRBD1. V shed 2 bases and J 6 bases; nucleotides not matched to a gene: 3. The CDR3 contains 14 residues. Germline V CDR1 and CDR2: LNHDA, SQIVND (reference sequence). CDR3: CASSIPGQGPEAFF. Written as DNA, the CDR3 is TGTGCCAGTAGTATACCGGGACAGGGGCCTGAAGCTTTCTTT.

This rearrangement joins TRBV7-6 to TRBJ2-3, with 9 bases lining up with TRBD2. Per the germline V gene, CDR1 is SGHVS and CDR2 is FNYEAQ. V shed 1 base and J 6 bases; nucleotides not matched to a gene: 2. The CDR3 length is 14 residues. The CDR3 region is CASSLGTSVDTQYF. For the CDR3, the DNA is TGTGCCAGCAGCTTAGGGACTAGCGTGGATACGCAGTATTTT.

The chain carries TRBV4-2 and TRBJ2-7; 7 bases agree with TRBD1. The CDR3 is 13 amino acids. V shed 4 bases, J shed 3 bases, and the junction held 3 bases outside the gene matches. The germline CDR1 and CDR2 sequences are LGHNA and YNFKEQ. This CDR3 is CASSLWTGYEQYF. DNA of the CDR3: TGTGCCAGCAGCCTTTGGACAGGCTACGAGCAGTACTTC.

CDR3 residues: CATSRKDGHQPQHF. The CDR3 bases are TGTGCCACCAGCAGGAAGGACGGCCATCAGCCCCAGCATTTT. The chain uses TRBV15 and TRBJ1-5; D ambiguous. CDR3 length: 14 residues. Trimming took 3 bases from V and 5 from J, leaving 11 bases between them. Germline V CDR1 and CDR2: LNHNV, YYDKDF (reference sequence).

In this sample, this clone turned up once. The CDR3: CASLSSRNNEQFF. CDR3 nucleotides: TGTGCCAGCCTCAGCAGCAGAAACAATGAGCAGTTCTTC. The V call is TRBV18, the J call TRBJ2-1; D uncertain. CDR1 and CDR2 from the germline V gene are KGHSH and LQKENI. The CDR3 has 13 residues. Trimming removed 8 bases at V and 5 bases at J, with 13 bases between.

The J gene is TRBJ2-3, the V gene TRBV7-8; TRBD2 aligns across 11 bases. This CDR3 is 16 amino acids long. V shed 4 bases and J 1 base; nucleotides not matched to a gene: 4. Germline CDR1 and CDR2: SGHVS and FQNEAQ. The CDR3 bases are TGTGCCAGCAGCTCAGGGACTAGCGGCCGCACAGATACGCAGTATTTT. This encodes CASSSGTSGRTDTQYF.

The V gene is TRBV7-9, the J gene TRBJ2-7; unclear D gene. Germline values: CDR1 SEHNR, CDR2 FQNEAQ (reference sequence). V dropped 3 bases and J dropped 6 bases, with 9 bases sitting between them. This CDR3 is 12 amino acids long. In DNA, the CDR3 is TGTGCCAGCAGCTTTATCTCCGCCGAGCAGTACTTC. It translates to CASSFISAEQYF.

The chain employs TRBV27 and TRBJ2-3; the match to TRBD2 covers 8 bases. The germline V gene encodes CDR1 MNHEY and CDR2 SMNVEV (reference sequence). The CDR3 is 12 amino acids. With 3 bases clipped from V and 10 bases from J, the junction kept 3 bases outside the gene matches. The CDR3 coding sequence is TGTGCCAGCAGTTTCGGGCGGGAGGCGCAGTATTTT. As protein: CASSFGREAQYF.